This entry features one TCR beta chain sequence. Its antigen has not been determined. Base qualities are missing; no much larger clone stands one base away. The immunoSEQ Assay, a bias-controlled multiplex PCR, was used to amplify TCRbeta CDR3 regions from genomic DNA. The authors' pipeline ran thus. Within the assay, amplification of reference gene primers was used to estimate how many nucleated cells each sample contained. To quantify the absolute abundance of each unique TCRbeta CDR3 rearrangement, sequence reads were collapsed and filtered. For each sample, productive Simpson clonality was calculated as the square root of Simpson's diversity index over productive rearrangements. This immuneACCESS table, as held by TCRdb, lists in-frame sequences with V and J called but not all clones. Of the missing ones, under half trace to an unresolved V gene in checked studies; the others have no known cause. V, J and clone size are those of that table, while D and trimming were read from the DNA. The sample contains hundreds of thousands of clones, 80% to 95% of them found a single time. The ten most abundant clones make up more than 0.7% of the sample.

This sample is drawn from a study of blood T cell repertoires in COVID-19 (dated by TCRdb to between 2020 and 2021). Background on the whole study: Samples covering the acute and convalescent phases of COVID-19 were provided by collaborators in the United States, Italy and Spain. Samples came from the ongoing ImmuneRACE study (first 160 participants) plus 1,254 subjects from 6 global collaborators. HLA class I and class II types, where available, came from metadata supplied by the sample provider rather than from assay-based typing. The prospective study material was composed of cDNA or gDNA derived from T cells, B-cell-depleted T cells, or PBMCs. The sample metadata nearly always contained a de-identified subject ID, COVID-19 status, age in years and sex. The dataset comprised deeply sampled blood TCRbeta repertoires from subjects exposed to, actively infected with, or recovered from COVID-19. The repertoires were released in a freely available public database meant as a resource for research on the immune response to SARS-CoV-2. Broad study findings and their caveats: The quantity of clinical and demographic metadata differed by source and by participant and was supplied without curation.

One collaborating source in Seattle enrolled patients during active infection and followed them longitudinally through the course of disease. Collaborating institutions collected whole blood in K2EDTA tubes following their own protocols. Collaborator samples were shipped for TCRbeta analysis as frozen whole blood, isolated PBMCs, or DNA extracted from either sample type. The TCR originated in a man in his sixties with COVID-19, enrolled during active disease. Sequenced material: peripheral blood.

The DNA sequence is as follows: TGTGCCAGCAGTCCCGGGACTTTACGCAATGAGCAGTTCTTC. Its protein product is CASSPGTLRNEQFF. The rearrangement joined TRBV27 to TRBJ2-1; a tentative D call is TRBD2 (6 bases match). The germline V gene (reference sequence) supplies CDR1 MNHEY and CDR2 SMNVEV. At the junction V is shortened by 5 bases and J by 6 bases, with 14 bases in between. Taken from cysteine to phenylalanine, the CDR3 has 14 residues. The kept DNA is CDR3 alone, 42 bases in frame from the first base.